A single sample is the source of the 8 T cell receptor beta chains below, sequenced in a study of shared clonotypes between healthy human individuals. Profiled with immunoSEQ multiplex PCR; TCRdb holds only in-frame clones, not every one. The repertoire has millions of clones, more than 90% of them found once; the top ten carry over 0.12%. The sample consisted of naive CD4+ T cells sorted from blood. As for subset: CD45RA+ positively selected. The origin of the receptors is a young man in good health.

CDR3 bases: TGTGCCAGCAGCAGTGGAACAGGGGGCACTGAAGCTTTCTTT. It yields the protein CASSSGTGGTEAFF. The gene calls are TRBV7-6 and TRBJ1-1; 8 bases line up with TRBD1. V was clipped by 5 bases and J by 4 bases; unmatched bases: 6. The CDR3 consists of 14 residues. Germline lookup yields CDR1 SGHVS and CDR2 FNYEAQ.

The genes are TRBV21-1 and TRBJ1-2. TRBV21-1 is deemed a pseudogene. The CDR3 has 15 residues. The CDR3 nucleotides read TGTGCCAGCAACCGTGAAGGGCGGACGAACTATGGCTACACCTTC. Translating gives CASNREGRTNYGYTF.

This chain's CDR3 is CASSLVVGELFF. The DNA of the CDR3 is TGTGCCAGCAGCTTGGTCGTAGGGGAGCTGTTTTTT. V usage is TRBV5-4 and J usage is TRBJ2-2, with D unclear. V shed 0 bases and J shed 8 bases, with 5 bases lying between them. CDR3 length: 12 residues. Germline CDR1 and CDR2: SGHNT and YYREEE (reference sequence).

The CDR3 bases are TGCGCCAGCAGGACTAGCGGTTACACAGATACGCAGTATTTT. Its translation: CASRTSGYTDTQYF. The V and J genes are TRBV5-1 and TRBJ2-3, with 9 bases identical to TRBD2. Germline CDR1 reads SGHRS; CDR2 reads YFSETQ. With V trimmed by 5 bases and J by 2 bases, 3 bases remained unmatched. The CDR3 extends over 14 amino acids.

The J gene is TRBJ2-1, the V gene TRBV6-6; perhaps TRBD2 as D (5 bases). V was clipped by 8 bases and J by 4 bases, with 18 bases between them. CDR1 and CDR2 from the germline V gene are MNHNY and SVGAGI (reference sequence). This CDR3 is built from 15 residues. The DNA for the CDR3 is TGTGCCAGCGGCCCCCCCAGCGGAACTTACAATGAGCAGTTCTTC. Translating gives CASGPPSGTYNEQFF.

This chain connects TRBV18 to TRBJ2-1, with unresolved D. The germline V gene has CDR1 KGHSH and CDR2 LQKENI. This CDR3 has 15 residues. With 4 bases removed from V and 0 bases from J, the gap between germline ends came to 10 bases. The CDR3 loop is CASSLADHSYNEQFF. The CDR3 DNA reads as TGTGCCAGCTCACTCGCGGACCACTCCTACAATGAGCAGTTCTTC. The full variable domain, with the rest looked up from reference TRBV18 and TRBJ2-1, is NAGVMQNPRHLVRRRGQEARLRCSPMKGHSHVYWYRQLPEEGLKFMVYLQKENIIDESGMPKERFSAEFPKEGPSILRIQQVVRGDSAAYFCASSLADHSYNEQFFGPGTRLTVL.

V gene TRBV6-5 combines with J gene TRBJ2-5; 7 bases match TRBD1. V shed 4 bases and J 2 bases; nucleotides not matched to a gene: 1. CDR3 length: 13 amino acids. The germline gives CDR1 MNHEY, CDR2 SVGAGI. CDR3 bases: TGTGCCAGCAGTTTCAGGGGGCAAGAGACCCAGTACTTC. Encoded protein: CASSFRGQETQYF.

The CDR3 DNA reads as TGCGCCAGCACCCTGGGGCGGAACACTGAAGCTTTCTTT. It translates to CASTLGRNTEAFF. The chain employs TRBV5-1 and TRBJ1-1; tentatively, D is TRBD1 (5 bases). V dropped 6 bases and J dropped 1 base, with 10 bases sitting between them. The CDR3 contains 13 residues. Germline CDR1 and CDR2: SGHRS and YFSETQ.